Following are 17 T cell receptor beta chains from one sample sequenced in a study of blood T cell repertoires in COVID-19. Only in-frame clones appear in the TCRdb table, and some are missing; sequencing was by immunoSEQ multiplex PCR. There are 450,000 or so clones in the sample; roughly 87% occur only once, and around 0.92% lies in the top ten. Sequencing input: peripheral blood. The receptors here all came from a man aged 18 to 29 with COVID-19, enrolled during active disease.

The rearrangement links TRBV7-6 to TRBJ2-7; D call uncertain. Trimming took off 5 bases at V and 3 bases at J, with 11 bases between the two ends. Germline CDR1 is SGHVS and CDR2 is FNYEAQ. The CDR3 runs 13 residues. CDR3 sequence: CASSLEPHYEQYF. For the CDR3, the DNA is TGTGCCAGCAGCCTTGAGCCCCACTACGAGCAGTACTTC. Filled out from reference TRBV7-6 and TRBJ2-7, the complete variable domain reads GAGVSQSPRYKVTKRGQDVALRCDPISGHVSLYWYRQALGQGPEFLTYFNYEAQQDKSGLPNDRFSAERPEGSISTLTIQRTEQRDSAMYRCASSLEPHYEQYFGPGTRLTVT.

Written as DNA, the CDR3 is TGTGCCAGCAGCCAAGGCGGGACTAGGGACAATGAGCAGTTCTTC. Translating gives CASSQGGTRDNEQFF. The chain carries TRBV4-2 and TRBJ2-1; 8 bases align to TRBD2. V shed 1 base and J 5 bases; nucleotides not matched to a gene: 4. The CDR3 totals 15 residues. Germline-derived CDR1 and CDR2 are LGHNA and YNFKEQ.

The rearrangement links TRBV30 to TRBJ2-3; TRBD2 matches at 15 bases. In germline, CDR1 is GTSNPN, CDR2 SVGIG (reference sequence). This CDR3 contains 14 residues. The V segment lost 5 bases and the J segment 8 bases; nucleotides outside the gene matches: 5. The DNA for the CDR3 is TGTGCCTGGTTACCGGGACTAGCGGGAGGTACGCAGTATTTT. Translated, it gives CAWLPGLAGGTQYF. Variable domain in full (rest from reference TRBV30 and TRBJ2-3): SQTIHQWPATLVQPVGSPLSLECTVEGTSNPNLYWYRQAAGRGLQLLFYSVGIGQISSEVPQNLSASRPQDRQFILSSKKLLLSDSGFYLCAWLPGLAGGTQYFGPGTRLTVL.

This chain uses TRBV3-1 (or the pseudogene TRBV3-2) with TRBJ1-6; D is uncertain. V was clipped by 0 bases and J by 10 bases, with 7 bases between them. The CDR3 spans 13 residues. The germline gives CDR1 LGHDT, CDR2 YNNKEL (reference sequence). The CDR3 here is CASSQDFGSPLHF. DNA of the CDR3: TGTGCCAGCAGCCAAGATTTCGGGTCACCCCTCCACTTT.

The V and J genes are TRBV6-6 and TRBJ2-2; 9 bases are shared with TRBD2. The CDR3 consists of 13 residues. Germline assignment: CDR1 MNHNY and CDR2 SVGAGI (reference sequence). J lost 7 bases, V lost 8 bases, and 5 bases had no gene match. The CDR3 sequence is CASSRLADGELFF. CDR3 nucleotide sequence: TGTGCCAGCTCGCGACTAGCGGACGGGGAGCTGTTTTTT.

The sample holds one count of this clone. The chain couples TRBV5-4 to TRBJ2-1; tentative D call: TRBD2 (5 bases). The germline V gene encodes CDR1 SGHNT and CDR2 YYREEE (reference sequence). V lost 4 bases, J lost 7 bases, and 9 bases lay in between. This CDR3 is 12 amino acids long. The CDR3 nucleotides read TGTGCCAGCAGCGGCCTAGCTAATGAGCAGTTCTTC. Encoded protein: CASSGLANEQFF.

This clone has just one count. This chain joins TRBV27 and TRBJ2-7; 10 bases match TRBD1. The ends lost 6 bases at V and 2 bases at J; junction bases unmatched: 4. The CDR3 length is 14 residues. CDR1 is MNHEY, CDR2 SMNVEV, per germline (reference sequence). The CDR3 is CASRPGQGPYEQYF. CDR3 coding DNA: TGTGCCAGCAGACCGGGACAGGGGCCCTACGAGCAGTACTTC.

This clone has only one observation. Possible read error: a much larger clone is one base away. The chain joins TRBV24-1 to TRBJ1-1, with D possibly being TRBD1 (5 bases). The germline V and J ends were trimmed by 7 bases and 1 base, with 9 bases remaining between them. CDR3 length: 13 residues. The germline CDR1 and CDR2 sequences are KGHDR and SFDVKD. CDR3 region: CATRTQGNTEAFF. In DNA, the CDR3 is TGTGCCACCAGGACCCAGGGGAACACTGAAGCTTTCTTT.

The V call is TRBV27, the J call TRBJ2-7; 9 nucleotides align to TRBD2. With V trimmed by 2 bases and J by 0 bases, 5 bases remained unmatched. There are 16 residues in the CDR3. Germline V lookup: CDR1 MNHEY, CDR2 SMNVEV (reference sequence). The CDR3 DNA follows: TGTGCCAGCAGTTTAATAGGCGGGAGGGTCTCCTACGAGCAGTACTTC. It translates to CASSLIGGRVSYEQYF.

The CDR3, as DNA: TGTGCCAGCAGCCAAGCGGGAGGGAGGTACGAGCAGTACTTC. This gives the protein CASSQAGGRYEQYF. The chain has TRBV14 and TRBJ2-7; 8 positions agree with TRBD2. The CDR3 sequence is 14 residues long. CDR1 and CDR2 from the germline V gene are SGHDN and FVKESK. V dropped 1 base and J dropped 4; count of bases not matched to a gene: 3.

The chain combines TRBV2 with TRBJ1-1; D is unclear. The V gene lost 4 bases and the J gene lost 0 bases, with 9 bases spanning the gap. The CDR3 length is 14 residues. CDR1 is SNHLY, CDR2 FYNNEI, per germline. The CDR3 is CASSVSEVNTEAFF. The CDR3 DNA reads TGTGCCAGCAGTGTTTCGGAGGTGAACACTGAAGCTTTCTTT.

This chain uses TRBV2 with TRBJ1-6; D is unclear. Germline V CDR1 and CDR2: SNHLY, FYNNEI. The V end lost 6 bases, the J end lost 0 bases, and 9 bases lay between the germline ends. The CDR3 runs to 15 residues. The CDR3 nucleotides read TGTGCCAGCAGCCCAGGCAGCTCCTATAATTCACCCCTCCACTTT. Translation gives CASSPGSSYNSPLHF.

J is TRBJ2-1 and V is TRBV6-5; 12 nucleotides agree with TRBD2. V lost 6 bases to trimming and J lost 10 bases; unmatched junction nucleotides: 1. Germline-derived CDR1 and CDR2 are MNHEY and SVGAGI. This CDR3 is built from 12 residues. CDR3 in amino acids: CASRLAGGEQFF. DNA of the CDR3: TGTGCCAGCAGGCTAGCGGGGGGGGAGCAGTTCTTC.

The chain uses TRBV5-4 and TRBJ2-7; TRBD2 might be the D (6 bases). The CDR3 covers 14 residues. V was cut by 0 bases and J by 2 bases, with 9 bases left in between. Germline values: CDR1 SGHNT, CDR2 YYREEE (reference sequence). The CDR3 DNA follows: TGTGCCAGCAGCTTGGACGGGGGAACCTACGAGCAGTACTTC. Amino acid sequence: CASSLDGGTYEQYF.

Worth noting for this clone: The sample carries other DNA sequences with the same CDR3. The chain has TRBV10-3 and TRBJ1-2, with D unresolved. The CDR3 is made up of 14 amino acids. In germline, CDR1 is ENHRY, CDR2 SYGVKD. V shed 3 bases and J shed 3 bases, with 11 bases lying between them. The CDR3 coding sequence is TGTGCCATCAGTGACCCGGGGAAAGACTATGGCTACACCTTC. Protein product: CAISDPGKDYGYTF.

This clone was observed a single time. The J gene is TRBJ2-4, the V gene TRBV5-4, with TRBD1 identical over 7 bases. Per germline, CDR1 SGHNT and CDR2 YYREEE (reference sequence). The CDR3 sequence is 16 residues long. Unmatched junction bases numbered 4, after V lost 0 bases and J lost 1 base. CDR3 amino acids: CASSLEGARAKNIQYF. CDR3 sequence (DNA): TGTGCCAGCAGCTTGGAGGGGGCGCGGGCCAAAAACATTCAGTACTTC.

V usage is TRBV2 and J usage is TRBJ2-1; 7 bases are shared with TRBD1. Germline CDR1 reads SNHLY; CDR2 reads FYNNEI. The CDR3 has 14 amino acids. Unmatched junction bases numbered 10, after V lost 8 bases and J lost 6 bases. CDR3 loop: CASLQGSSSNEQFF. The CDR3 bases are TGTGCCAGCTTACAGGGGAGTTCATCCAATGAGCAGTTCTTC.